This entry concerns a single TCR beta chain. Germline V gene sequence: CDR1 SGHDT, CDR2 YYEEEE. V was trimmed by 4 bases and J by 8 bases, leaving 15 bases between them. The CDR3 is 13 residues long. The data originate from a study of T cell responses to AZD1222 COVID-19 vaccine. Generated by immunoSEQ multiplex PCR, the TCRdb table keeps only in-frame clones and is missing some. The sample records roughly 120,000 clones, 80% to 95% being singletons. V and J are TRBV5-6 and TRBJ1-2; tentative D call: TRBD1 (5 bases). The source was peripheral blood, collected 28 days after the second AZD1222 dose. The TCR sequence derives from an adult who received the AZD1222 COVID-19 vaccine. The CDR3 spells CASSTTGAVGYTF. As DNA, the CDR3 is TGTGCCAGCAGCACAACAGGAGCCGTGGGCTACACCTTC.